The rows below give T cell receptor beta chains drawn from one sample of a study of OX40 agonist ivuxolimab in advanced cancers. Produced via immunoSEQ multiplex PCR; TCRdb's table is partial and in-frame only. The sample includes about 70,000 clones, 88% of them seen just once. The sequencing here drew on CD4+ or CD8+ T cells sorted from blood, taken in a trial of the OX40 agonist ivuxolimab. These receptors originate from an adult with an advanced solid tumor such as melanoma, head and neck, liver or kidney cancer. Both conserved end residues are part of each CDR3. D genes are given only for firm matches. Part of the rows lack a size; the others show once, few, many or a class for expanded clones.

clone_size: -; j_call: TRBJ2-3; v_call: TRBV4-1; d_call: -; cdr3_aa: CASSYTRGSTDTQYF; cdr3_nt: TGCGCCAGCAGCTACACTAGGGGTAGCACAGATACGCAGTATTTT
clone_size: -; j_call: TRBJ1-5; v_call: TRBV7-2; d_call: TRBD1; cdr3_aa: CASSPNNRGLVQPQHF; cdr3_nt: TGTGCCAGCAGCCCGAATAACAGGGGGCTGGTTCAGCCCCAGCATTTT
clone_size: -; j_call: TRBJ1-2; v_call: TRBV27; d_call: -; cdr3_aa: CASSLSYPGQTYGYTF; cdr3_nt: TGTGCCAGCAGTTTATCTTACCCAGGACAGACCTATGGCTACACCTTC
clone_size: -; j_call: TRBJ1-2; v_call: TRBV5-6; d_call: -; cdr3_aa: CASSLGGPGGYTF; cdr3_nt: TGTGCCAGCAGCTTGGGGGGTCCTGGTGGCTACACCTTC
clone_size: -; j_call: TRBJ1-1; v_call: TRBV18; d_call: TRBD1; cdr3_aa: CASSPIPQGDTEAFF; cdr3_nt: TGTGCCAGCTCACCAATTCCACAGGGGGACACTGAAGCTTTCTTT
clone_size: -; j_call: TRBJ2-2; v_call: TRBV6-1; d_call: -; cdr3_aa: CASSEGSTGELFF; cdr3_nt: TGTGCCAGCAGTGAAGGTTCCACCGGGGAGCTGTTTTTT
clone_size: -; j_call: TRBJ2-4; v_call: TRBV12-5; d_call: TRBD1; cdr3_aa: CASGSGRDRGPSGNIQYF; cdr3_nt: TGTGCTAGTGGTTCCGGACGGGACAGGGGGCCGTCCGGAAACATTCAGTACTTC
clone_size: -; j_call: TRBJ2-7; v_call: TRBV11-2; d_call: -; cdr3_aa: CASSLAGPSYEQYF; cdr3_nt: TGTGCCAGCAGCTTAGCGGGACCTTCTTACGAGCAGTACTTC
clone_size: -; j_call: TRBJ2-1; v_call: TRBV19; d_call: -; cdr3_aa: CASTPGGTPQQFF; cdr3_nt: TGTGCCAGTACCCCCGGGGGAACCCCCCAGCAGTTCTTC
clone_size: -; j_call: TRBJ2-3; v_call: TRBV7-3; d_call: TRBD2; cdr3_aa: CASSPRGDSTDTQYF; cdr3_nt: TGTGCCAGCAGCCCCCGGGGGGATTCGACAGATACGCAGTATTTT
clone_size: -; j_call: TRBJ1-2; v_call: TRBV6-6; d_call: -; cdr3_aa: CASSYIGGPTNYGYTF; cdr3_nt: TGTGCCAGCAGTTACATCGGGGGACCTACTAACTATGGCTACACCTTC
clone_size: -; j_call: TRBJ2-1; v_call: TRBV19; d_call: TRBD2; cdr3_aa: CASSIGRGPGEQFF; cdr3_nt: TGTGCCAGTAGTATTGGGAGGGGACCGGGTGAGCAGTTCTTC
clone_size: many; j_call: TRBJ2-6; v_call: TRBV30; d_call: -; cdr3_aa: CACYPLSGSGPGANVLTF; cdr3_nt: TGTGCCTGCTACCCCTTGTCGGGGTCGGGTCCTGGGGCCAACGTCCTGACTTTC
clone_size: once; j_call: TRBJ2-1; v_call: TRBV9; d_call: -; cdr3_aa: CASSVVPFNEQFF; cdr3_nt: TGTGCCAGCAGCGTAGTCCCTTTCAATGAGCAGTTCTTC
clone_size: once; j_call: TRBJ1-2; v_call: TRBV10-3; d_call: TRBD1; cdr3_aa: CAISESEQGTYGYTF; cdr3_nt: TGTGCCATCAGTGAATCCGAACAGGGGACCTATGGCTACACCTTC
clone_size: -; j_call: TRBJ2-7; v_call: TRBV15; d_call: TRBD2; cdr3_aa: CATSSRAGDEQYF; cdr3_nt: TGTGCCACCAGCAGCCGAGCGGGGGACGAGCAGTACTTC
clone_size: -; j_call: TRBJ2-5; v_call: TRBV19; d_call: TRBD1; cdr3_aa: CASTQQGAKTQYF; cdr3_nt: TGTGCCAGTACCCAACAGGGGGCGAAGACCCAGTACTTC
clone_size: -; j_call: TRBJ1-2; v_call: TRBV10-1; d_call: -; cdr3_aa: CASGGLNYGYTF; cdr3_nt: TGCGCCAGCGGGGGACTTAACTATGGCTACACCTTC
clone_size: -; j_call: TRBJ2-5; v_call: TRBV6-5; d_call: TRBD2; cdr3_aa: CASSSRGGGETQYF; cdr3_nt: TGTGCCAGCAGTTCCCGTGGGGGGGGAGAGACCCAGTACTTC
clone_size: few; j_call: TRBJ2-3; v_call: TRBV21-1; d_call: -; cdr3_aa: CASSKAPIIAGADTQYF; cdr3_nt: TGTGCCAGCAGCAAAGCGCCGATCATAGCGGGGGCGGATACGCAGTATTTT
clone_size: -; j_call: TRBJ1-2; v_call: TRBV9; d_call: -; cdr3_aa: CASSVGTAFDGYTF; cdr3_nt: TGTGCCAGCAGCGTAGGTACAGCCTTTGATGGCTACACCTTC
clone_size: -; j_call: TRBJ1-4; v_call: TRBV4-1; d_call: -; cdr3_aa: CASSQVSGVVGEKLFF; cdr3_nt: TGCGCCAGCAGCCAAGTCTCCGGGGTTGTAGGTGAAAAACTGTTTTTT
clone_size: few; j_call: TRBJ1-2; v_call: TRBV2; d_call: -; cdr3_aa: CASSEGLEGPTGHYGYTF; cdr3_nt: TGTGCCAGCAGTGAAGGGCTAGAAGGGCCAACGGGGCACTATGGCTACACCTTC
clone_size: few; j_call: TRBJ1-4; v_call: TRBV30; d_call: TRBD1; cdr3_aa: CAWSGIPDRGIDEKLFF; cdr3_nt: TGTGCCTGGAGTGGGATCCCGGACAGGGGGATCGATGAAAAACTGTTTTTT
clone_size: -; j_call: TRBJ2-7; v_call: TRBV10-3; d_call: TRBD1; cdr3_aa: CAISAGGLYEQYF; cdr3_nt: TGTGCCATCAGTGCAGGGGGCCTCTACGAGCAGTACTTC
clone_size: -; j_call: TRBJ2-5; v_call: TRBV5-5; d_call: TRBD2; cdr3_aa: CASSLGPSGNQETQYF; cdr3_nt: TGTGCCAGCAGCTTGGGGCCTAGCGGGAACCAAGAGACCCAGTACTTC
clone_size: -; j_call: TRBJ1-3; v_call: TRBV5-5; d_call: -; cdr3_aa: CASSLQGMAGNTIYF; cdr3_nt: TGTGCCAGCAGCTTGCAGGGGATGGCTGGAAACACCATATATTTT
clone_size: -; j_call: TRBJ2-1; v_call: TRBV5-1; d_call: TRBD2; cdr3_aa: CASFTGAGGYNEQFF; cdr3_nt: TGCGCCAGCTTTACCGGAGCGGGAGGGTACAATGAGCAGTTCTTC
clone_size: -; j_call: TRBJ2-5; v_call: TRBV5-1; d_call: -; cdr3_aa: CASSLAPGEQETQYF; cdr3_nt: TGCGCCAGCAGCTTGGCCCCCGGGGAACAAGAGACCCAGTACTTC
clone_size: few; j_call: TRBJ1-6; v_call: TRBV28; d_call: -; cdr3_aa: CASSLNSPLHF; cdr3_nt: TGTGCCAGCAGTTTAAACTCACCCCTCCACTTT
clone_size: -; j_call: TRBJ2-7; v_call: TRBV2; d_call: TRBD2; cdr3_aa: CASSEGGLAGEVGYF; cdr3_nt: TGTGCCAGCAGTGAAGGGGGACTAGCGGGCGAGGTGGGGTACTTC
clone_size: -; j_call: TRBJ2-6; v_call: TRBV18; d_call: -; cdr3_aa: CASSPVKGGTSSGANVLTF; cdr3_nt: TGTGCCAGCTCACCAGTGAAAGGGGGTACGAGCTCTGGGGCCAACGTCCTGACTTTC
clone_size: -; j_call: TRBJ2-1; v_call: TRBV5-5; d_call: -; cdr3_aa: CASSLWGFDNEQFF; cdr3_nt: TGTGCCAGCAGCTTGTGGGGTTTTGACAATGAGCAGTTCTTC
clone_size: -; j_call: TRBJ1-1; v_call: TRBV21-1; d_call: -; cdr3_aa: CASSKGVVNTEAFF; cdr3_nt: TGTGCCAGCAGCAAAGGGGTCGTGAACACTGAAGCTTTCTTT
clone_size: -; j_call: TRBJ2-1; v_call: TRBV30; d_call: -; cdr3_aa: CAWSAGTPSPEQFF; cdr3_nt: TGTGCCTGGAGCGCCGGGACTCCTTCTCCGGAGCAGTTCTTC
clone_size: -; j_call: TRBJ2-7; v_call: TRBV6-1; d_call: -; cdr3_aa: CASSLISSEQYF; cdr3_nt: TGTGCCAGCAGTCTTATATCTAGCGAGCAGTACTTC
clone_size: -; j_call: TRBJ2-5; v_call: TRBV5-4; d_call: -; cdr3_aa: CASTNFYGAQETQYF; cdr3_nt: TGTGCCAGTACCAACTTTTATGGGGCACAAGAGACCCAGTACTTC
clone_size: -; j_call: TRBJ2-7; v_call: TRBV30; d_call: -; cdr3_aa: CAWGGGQIYEQYF; cdr3_nt: TGTGCCTGGGGGGGCGGGCAGATTTACGAGCAGTACTTC
clone_size: -; j_call: TRBJ2-5; v_call: TRBV10-1; d_call: TRBD1; cdr3_aa: CASSRGQGESETQYF; cdr3_nt: TGCGCCAGCAGCAGGGGACAGGGGGAGTCAGAGACCCAGTACTTC
clone_size: -; j_call: TRBJ2-3; v_call: TRBV5-1; d_call: -; cdr3_aa: CASSLNLGGTDTQYF; cdr3_nt: TGCGCCAGCAGCTTGAATCTCGGAGGCACAGATACGCAGTATTTT
clone_size: -; j_call: TRBJ2-5; v_call: TRBV4-1; d_call: -; cdr3_aa: CASSQGVSGRETQYF; cdr3_nt: TGCGCCAGCAGCCAAGGGGTTTCGGGTAGAGAGACCCAGTACTTC
clone_size: -; j_call: TRBJ1-2; v_call: TRBV5-1; d_call: -; cdr3_aa: CASSLAVGSPGGTF; cdr3_nt: TGCGCCAGCAGCTTGGCCGTGGGATCCCCGGGGGGCACCTTC
clone_size: -; j_call: TRBJ1-1; v_call: TRBV29-1; d_call: -; cdr3_aa: CSARTGNTEAFF; cdr3_nt: TGCAGCGCAAGGACGGGGAACACTGAAGCTTTCTTT
clone_size: -; j_call: TRBJ2-5; v_call: TRBV27; d_call: TRBD1; cdr3_aa: CASRAATGGGETQYF; cdr3_nt: TGTGCCAGCAGGGCCGCCACAGGGGGCGGAGAGACCCAGTACTTC
clone_size: -; j_call: TRBJ1-1; v_call: TRBV10-3; d_call: TRBD1; cdr3_aa: CAISDREESTEAFF; cdr3_nt: TGTGCCATCAGCGACAGGGAGGAGAGCACTGAAGCTTTCTTT
clone_size: -; j_call: TRBJ2-2; v_call: TRBV10-1; d_call: -; cdr3_aa: CASSDLPGRPGNTGELFF; cdr3_nt: TGCGCCAGCAGTGACCTACCCGGGCGACCGGGGAACACCGGGGAGCTGTTTTTT
clone_size: -; j_call: TRBJ2-1; v_call: TRBV28; d_call: -; cdr3_aa: CASRTWGEQFF; cdr3_nt: TGTGCCAGCAGAACGTGGGGGGAGCAGTTCTTC